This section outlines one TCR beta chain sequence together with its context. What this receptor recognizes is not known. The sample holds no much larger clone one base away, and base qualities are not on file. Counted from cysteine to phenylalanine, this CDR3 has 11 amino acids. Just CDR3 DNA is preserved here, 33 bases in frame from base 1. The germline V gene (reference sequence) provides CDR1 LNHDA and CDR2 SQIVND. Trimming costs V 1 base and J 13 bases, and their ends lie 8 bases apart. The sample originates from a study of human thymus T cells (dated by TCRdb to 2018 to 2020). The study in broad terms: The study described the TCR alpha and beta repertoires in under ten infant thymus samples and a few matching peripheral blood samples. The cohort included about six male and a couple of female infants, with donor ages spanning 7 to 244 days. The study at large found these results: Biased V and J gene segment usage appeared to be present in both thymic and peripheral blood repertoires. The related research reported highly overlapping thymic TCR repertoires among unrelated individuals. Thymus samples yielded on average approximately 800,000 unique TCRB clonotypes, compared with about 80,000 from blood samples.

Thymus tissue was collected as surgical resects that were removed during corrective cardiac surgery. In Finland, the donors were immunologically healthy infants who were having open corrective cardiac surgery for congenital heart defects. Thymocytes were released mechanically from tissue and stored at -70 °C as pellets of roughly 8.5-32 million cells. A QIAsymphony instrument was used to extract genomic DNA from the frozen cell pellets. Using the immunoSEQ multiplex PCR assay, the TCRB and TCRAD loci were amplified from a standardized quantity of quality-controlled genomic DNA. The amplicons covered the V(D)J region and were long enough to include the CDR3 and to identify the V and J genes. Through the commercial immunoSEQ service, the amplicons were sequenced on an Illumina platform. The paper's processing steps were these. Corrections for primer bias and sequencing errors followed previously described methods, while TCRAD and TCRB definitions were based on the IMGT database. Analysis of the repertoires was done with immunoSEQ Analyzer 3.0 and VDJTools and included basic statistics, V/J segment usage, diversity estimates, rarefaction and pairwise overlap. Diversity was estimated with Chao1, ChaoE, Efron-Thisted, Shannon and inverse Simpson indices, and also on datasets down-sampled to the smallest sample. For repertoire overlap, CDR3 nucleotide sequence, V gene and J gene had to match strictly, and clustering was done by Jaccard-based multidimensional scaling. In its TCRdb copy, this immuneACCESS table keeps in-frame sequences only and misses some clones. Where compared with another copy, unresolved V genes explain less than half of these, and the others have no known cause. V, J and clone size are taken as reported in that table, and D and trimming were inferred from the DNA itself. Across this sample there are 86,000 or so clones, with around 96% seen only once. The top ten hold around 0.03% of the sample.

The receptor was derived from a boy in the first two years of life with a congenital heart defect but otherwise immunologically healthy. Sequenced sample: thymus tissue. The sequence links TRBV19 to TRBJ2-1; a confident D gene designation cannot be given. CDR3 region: CASSIAESQFF. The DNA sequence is TGTGCCAGTAGTATAGCGGAGTCCCAGTTCTTC. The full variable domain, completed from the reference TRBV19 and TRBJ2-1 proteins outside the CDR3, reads DGGITQSPKYLFRKEGQNVTLSCEQNLNHDAMYWYRQDPGQGLRLIYYSQIVNDFQKGDIAEGYSVSREKKESFPLTVTSAQKNPTAFYLCASSIAESQFFGPGTRLTVL.